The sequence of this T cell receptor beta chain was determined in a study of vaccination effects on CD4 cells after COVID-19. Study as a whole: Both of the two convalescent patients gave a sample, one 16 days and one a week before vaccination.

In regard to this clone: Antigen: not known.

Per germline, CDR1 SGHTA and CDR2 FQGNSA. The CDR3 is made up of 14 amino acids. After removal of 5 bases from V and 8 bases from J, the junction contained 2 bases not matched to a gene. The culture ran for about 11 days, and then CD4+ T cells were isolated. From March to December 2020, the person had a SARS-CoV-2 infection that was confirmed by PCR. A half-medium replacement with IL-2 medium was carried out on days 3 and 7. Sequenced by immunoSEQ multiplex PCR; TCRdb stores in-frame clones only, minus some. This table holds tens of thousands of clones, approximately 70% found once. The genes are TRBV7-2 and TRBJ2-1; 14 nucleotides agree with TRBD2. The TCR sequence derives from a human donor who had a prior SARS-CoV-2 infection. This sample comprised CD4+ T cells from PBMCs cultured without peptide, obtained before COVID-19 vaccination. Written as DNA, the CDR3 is TGTGCCAGCAGCCCGGGACTAGCGGGGGATGAGCAGTTCTTC. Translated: CASSPGLAGDEQFF. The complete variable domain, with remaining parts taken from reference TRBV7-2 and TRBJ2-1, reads GAGVSQSPSNKVTEKGKDVELRCDPISGHTALYWYRQSLGQGLEFLIYFQGNSAPDKSGLPSDRFSAERTGGSVSTLTIQRTQQEDSAVYLCASSPGLAGDEQFFGPGTRLTVL.